This T cell receptor beta chain was identified in a study of blood T cell repertoires in COVID-19 (dated by TCRdb to 2018 to 2021). Regarding the complete study: Samples covering the acute and convalescent phases of COVID-19 were provided by collaborators in the United States, Italy and Spain. Subjects who had been exposed to COVID-19, were actively infected with it, or had recovered from it provided the deeply sampled blood TCRbeta repertoires that made up the dataset. The sample metadata nearly always contained a de-identified subject ID, COVID-19 status, age in years and sex. The prospective study material was composed of cDNA or gDNA derived from T cells, B-cell-depleted T cells, or PBMCs. The samples were drawn from the first 160 participants of the ongoing ImmuneRACE study and from some 1,300 subjects provided by 6 global collaborators. HLA class I and class II types, where available, came from metadata supplied by the sample provider rather than from assay-based typing. The repertoires were released in a freely available public database meant as a resource for research on the immune response to SARS-CoV-2.

To note about this clone: The clone's antigen remains unknown. No much larger clone exists at a distance of one base, and base qualities are not known.

Trimming removed 1 base from V and 4 bases from J, leaving 7 bases between the germline ends. In the germline V gene, CDR1 corresponds to MDHEN and CDR2 to SYDVKM. Measured from the cysteine to the phenylalanine, the CDR3 is 13 residues long. Just the 39-base CDR3 DNA is kept, in frame starting at base 1. Enrolling through a virtual design, the prospective study's participants ranged in age from roughly 18 to 90 years and lived across about two dozen United States geographic areas. In the prospective study, participants were assigned to cohorts based on the clinical history participants reported in a screening survey and a study questionnaire. ImmuneRACE Cohort 3 recovered participants were defined by two consecutive negative NP/OP PCR tests, healthcare professional clearance, or symptom resolution. In the prospective study, mobile phlebotomists collected whole blood, serum and a nasopharyngeal or oropharyngeal swab from each participant. Participants in the prospective study had the option to provide additional blood draws and questionnaires over an approximately 2-month period. Before DNA extraction, prospective study blood samples were shipped either frozen or at room temperature.

TCRbeta CDR3 regions were amplified from genomic DNA using the immunoSEQ Assay, a bias-controlled multiplex PCR. Per the source publication's procedure: Nucleated cell counts per sample were estimated from amplification of reference gene primers within the assay. To quantify the absolute abundance of each unique TCRbeta CDR3 rearrangement, sequence reads were collapsed and filtered. For each sample, productive Simpson clonality was calculated as the square root of Simpson's diversity index across productive rearrangements. TCRdb limited this immuneACCESS table to in-frame rearrangements with V and J called. A share of clones is missing; checked studies link under half to unresolved V genes, and the rest is unexplained. V, J and clone size were drawn from that table, and D and trimming were deduced from the DNA. The sample includes over 100,000 clones, with 84% observed a single time. Approximately 3.5% of the sample comes from the top ten.

Points the paper makes about the study in general: The amount of clinical and demographic metadata varied by source and participant and was provided uncurated.

The chain uses TRBV28 and TRBJ1-2; a tentative D match to TRBD1 spans 5 bases. Sequencing was carried out using PBMCs or T cells enriched from blood (not recorded which). The clonotype comes from a woman under 40 who had recovered from COVID-19. The CDR3 region reads CASSLSTAYGYTF. The nucleotide sequence is TGTGCCAGCAGTTTATCGACAGCCTATGGCTACACCTTC.